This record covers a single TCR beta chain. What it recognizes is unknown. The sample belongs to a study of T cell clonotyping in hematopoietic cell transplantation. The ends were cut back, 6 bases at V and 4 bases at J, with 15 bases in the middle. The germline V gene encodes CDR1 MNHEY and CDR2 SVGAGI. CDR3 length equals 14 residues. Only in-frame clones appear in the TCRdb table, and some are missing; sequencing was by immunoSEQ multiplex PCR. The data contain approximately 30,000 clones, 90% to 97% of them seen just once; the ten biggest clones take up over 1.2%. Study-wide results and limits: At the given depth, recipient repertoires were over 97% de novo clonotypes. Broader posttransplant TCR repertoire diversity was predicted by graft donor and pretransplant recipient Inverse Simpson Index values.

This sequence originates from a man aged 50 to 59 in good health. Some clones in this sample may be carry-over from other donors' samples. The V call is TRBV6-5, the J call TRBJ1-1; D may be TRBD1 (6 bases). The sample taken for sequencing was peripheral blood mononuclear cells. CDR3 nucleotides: TGTGCCAGCAGCACCCCTCACAGGGTCACTGAAGCTTTCTTT. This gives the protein CASSTPHRVTEAFF.